Listed here is a single T cell receptor (beta chain). Its cognate antigen is unknown. Amplification used primers for 54 TRBV and 13 TRBJ segments. Some clones are missing from TCRdb's copy, which holds only in-frame ones; the method was immunoSEQ multiplex PCR. The sample consists of fewer than 95,000 clones, about 89% of them appearing once. The sample comes from a study of T cell repertoires and HLA-DP antigens. Study-level information: In vitro CD4+ alloreactivity was against HeLa-presented HLA-DP. A couple of male donors and one female donor spanned ages 18-to-29 through 60-to-69.

Negative selection yielded untouched CD4+ T cells of average about 98% purity. The sequencing input was CD4+ T cells from PBMCs. This sequence was found in a man aged 45-65 years in good health and CMV-seronegative.

The CDR3: CASSPDPRVHEQYF. For the CDR3, the DNA is TGTGCCAGCAGCCCCGACCCCAGGGTGCACGAGCAGTACTTC. The chain uses TRBV7-2 and TRBJ2-7, with D tentatively TRBD1 (5 bases). CDR3 length equals 14 residues. Trimming cost V 5 bases and J 5 bases, with 16 bases left between them. Germline CDR1 is SGHTA and CDR2 is FQGNSA.